This note documents a single T cell receptor (beta chain) sequence. At one of its ends the junction is not consistent with the germline gene, which may arise from a read error. Per germline, CDR1 SGHRS and CDR2 YFSETQ. The CDR3 sequence is 15 residues long. Arm-PCR with iRepertoire HTBI primers amplified the CDR3 regions for these TCR beta libraries. Authors' analysis steps: Analysis of the samples identified 50 to 65 TRBV and 13 to 15 TRBJ segments. Each CDR3 protein is one row after TCRdb ran MiXCR on the multiplex PCR reads. The V and J calls come from TCRdb's annotation, not from the publication. The sample carries almost 350,000 distinct CDR3 sequences, 15% to 20% recorded once. The time point here: persistent/refractory GD, antithyroid drugs over 5 years with positive TRAb. PBMCs provided the RNA from which the TCR library was made. Per American Thyroid Association guidelines, Graves' disease was diagnosed.

The sample originates from a study of regulatory T cells in long-lasting Graves disease. The sequence derives from a female donor with Graves disease. The rearrangement links TRBV5-1 to TRBJ2-6; 7 nucleotides line up with TRBD1. Source: peripheral blood mononuclear cells (PBMCs), taken when the disease was refractory, from a patient treated with antithyroid drugs. CDR3 in DNA: TGCGCCAGCAGCTTGGTAGCAGTAGGGGACAGAGGTGCTGCTTTC. Translation: CASSLVAVGDRGAAF.